The 6 T cell receptor beta chains below come from one sample, sequenced in a study of T cells in localized non-small cell lung cancer. Measured with immunoSEQ multiplex PCR; TCRdb has only the in-frame clones, and not every one. Among 30,000 to 35,000 clones listed, 88% were seen once. The sample was peripheral blood, taken before any cancer treatment. The receptors here all came from a woman between 35 and 70 years old with stage I lung adenocarcinoma.

The genes are TRBV18 and TRBJ1-1; D gene uncertain. Per the germline V gene, CDR1 is KGHSH and CDR2 is LQKENI. This CDR3 is built from 14 residues. V was pared by 0 bases and J by 6 bases, with 11 bases between. The CDR3 protein is CASSPPNGNSEAFF. In nucleotides, the CDR3 is TGTGCCAGCTCACCACCGAATGGAAACTCTGAAGCTTTCTTT.

This sequence joins TRBV19 and TRBJ1-1, with a possible D match to TRBD1 (5 bases). Germline V gene lookup returns CDR1 LNHDA and CDR2 SQIVND (reference sequence). V lost 3 bases and J 5 bases, leaving 13 bases between the germline ends. The CDR3 extends over 14 amino acids. CDR3 DNA sequence: TGTGCCAGTAGTATTAGGAGGGGAGGAACTGAAGCTTTCTTT. Its translation is CASSIRRGGTEAFF.

This clone occurred once. V and J are TRBV9 and TRBJ1-2, with D perhaps TRBD1 (6 bases). The length of the CDR3 is 14 residues. The germline V gene has CDR1 SGDLS and CDR2 YYNGEE. The germline V and J ends were trimmed by 4 bases and 7 bases, with 17 bases remaining between them. The CDR3 DNA is TGTGCCAGCAGCCCAATAGGGTCGGGGGCTGGCTACACCTTC. It specifies CASSPIGSGAGYTF.

The chain links TRBV30 to TRBJ2-7; D call uncertain. Germline V lookup: CDR1 GTSNPN, CDR2 SVGIG (reference sequence). The CDR3 runs to 11 residues. V lost 2 bases to trimming and J lost 2 bases, with 4 bases between them. CDR3 nucleotides: TGTGCCTGGAGTACTACCTACGAGCAGTACTTC. It translates to CAWSTTYEQYF.

This clone showed up just once. The chain uses TRBV7-2 and TRBJ2-3, with D perhaps TRBD2 (7 bases). Trimming cost V 4 bases and J 3 bases, with 14 bases left between them. Germline lookup yields CDR1 SGHTA and CDR2 FQGNSA. The CDR3 runs 15 residues. The CDR3 region is CASSWEGGRTDTQYF. CDR3 DNA: TGTGCCAGCAGCTGGGAGGGGGGGAGGACAGATACGCAGTATTTT.

Note on this clone: At one end the junction does not follow the germline gene, possibly because of a read error. The chain is built from TRBV5-4 and TRBJ2-1; no clear D gene. The CDR3 spans 13 residues. The germline CDR1 and CDR2 sequences are SGHNT and YYREEE (reference sequence). CDR3 nucleotides: TGCGCCAGCAGCCAAGCCGTCTACAATGAGCAGTTCTTC. Its translation is CASSQAVYNEQFF.